Listed below are T cell receptor beta chains from one sample, sequenced in a study of cytotoxic CD8 clonotypes in ibrutinib-treated CLL. Profiled with immunoSEQ multiplex PCR; TCRdb holds only in-frame clones, not every one. The data contain 150,000 or so clones, approximately 81% of them singletons. This specimen consisted of PBMCs, obtained after 12 months of ibrutinib treatment. The receptors stem from a human donor with chronic lymphocytic leukemia. CDR3s include the opening cysteine and the closing phenylalanine or tryptophan. The D gene is left open where the match is weak. Only part of the rows carry a size: once, few, many, or a class if the clone is expanded.

D gene	V gene	J gene	clone size	CDR3 DNA	CDR3 protein
-	TRBV29-1	TRBJ1-3	few	TGCAGCGTTGAAGATCATGGACCTATCCTCTCTGGAAACACCATATATTTT	CSVEDHGPILSGNTIYF
-	TRBV19	TRBJ1-4	-	TGTGCCAGTAGTATAGGCGGGACCGGGAATGAAAAACTGTTTTTT	CASSIGGTGNEKLFF
-	TRBV9	TRBJ2-1	-	TGTGCCAGCAGCGTAGATGGCGATTACTACAATGAGCAGTTCTTC	CASSVDGDYYNEQFF
-	TRBV5-4	TRBJ1-2	-	TGTGCCAGCAGCCCAAGCAGAGCTAACTATGGCTACACCTTC	CASSPSRANYGYTF
-	TRBV19	TRBJ2-7	few	TGTGCCAGTAGTATTGGAGGGAATACCCACGAGCAGTACTTC	CASSIGGNTHEQYF
-	TRBV2	TRBJ1-1	few	TGTGCCAGCACGCAGGAGGTAAACACTGAAGCTTTCTTT	CASTQEVNTEAFF
-	TRBV19	TRBJ1-5	-	TGTGCCAGTAGTATAGAGGGGGAGACCAATCAGCCCCAGCATTTT	CASSIEGETNQPQHF
-	TRBV9	TRBJ2-7	-	TGTGCCAGCAGCGTAAAAGGCGGACTCGGCTACGAGCAGTACTTC	CASSVKGGLGYEQYF
TRBD1	TRBV19	TRBJ1-5	few	TGTGCCAGTAGTACCTACGGACAGGGTGCACAGCCCCAGCATTTT	CASSTYGQGAQPQHF
-	TRBV6-5	TRBJ1-5	once	TGTGCCAGCAGTTACTCGTTGAATCAGCCCCAGCATTTT	CASSYSLNQPQHF
TRBD1	TRBV5-4	TRBJ1-1	-	TGTGCCAGCAGCTTGGACTTGACAGGGGGGAACTCTGAAGCTTTCTTT	CASSLDLTGGNSEAFF
-	TRBV11-3	TRBJ1-1	-	TGTGCCAGCAGCTTAGACAGATACACTGAAGCTTTCTTT	CASSLDRYTEAFF
-	TRBV6-6	TRBJ2-5	once	TGTGCCAGCAGTTTTACCAGGGCCCCGATCCAAGAGACCCAGTACTTC	CASSFTRAPIQETQYF
-	TRBV7-2	TRBJ2-2	-	TGTGCCAGCAGCTTAGCCACGAACACCGGGGAGCTGTTTTTT	CASSLATNTGELFF
TRBD2	TRBV27	TRBJ2-1	-	TGTGCCAGCAGCTTGGGACTAGCGGGAGTGGAGCAGTTCTTC	CASSLGLAGVEQFF
TRBD1	TRBV18	TRBJ1-2	-	TGTGCCAGCACACAGGGACAGGACCTCTATGGCTACACCTTC	CASTQGQDLYGYTF
-	TRBV18	TRBJ1-2	-	TGTGCCAGCTCATCCGAGGGCGGGGGGCAAGTCTATGGCTACACCTTC	CASSSEGGGQVYGYTF
TRBD1	TRBV7-8	TRBJ2-5	-	TGTGCCAGCAGCCCGCCCGGACAGGCGGAGACCCAGTACTTC	CASSPPGQAETQYF
TRBD1	TRBV18	TRBJ1-2	-	TGTGCCAGCTCACCTATAAGAGGCCGGACAGGAGGTAACTATGGCTACACCTTC	CASSPIRGRTGGNYGYTF
-	TRBV6-5	TRBJ2-1	once	TGTGCCAGCAGTACTAGATGGAATGAGCAGTTCTTC	CASSTRWNEQFF
-	TRBV4-2	TRBJ2-7	-	TGTGCCAGCAGCCAAGCTTTCGAGGGAGCGGGTCGCTACGAGCAGTACTTC	CASSQAFEGAGRYEQYF
-	TRBV9	TRBJ1-1	-	TGTGCCAGCAGCGTAGGGGGCACTGAAGCTTTCTTT	CASSVGGTEAFF
-	TRBV18	TRBJ2-2	-	TGTGCCAGCTCACGGACCACCGGGGAGCTGTTTTTT	CASSRTTGELFF
TRBD2	TRBV5-4	TRBJ2-5	-	TGTGCCAGCAGCCGGGGACTAGCGGAGGGGGATGAGACCCAGTACTTC	CASSRGLAEGDETQYF
-	TRBV7-2	TRBJ2-5	-	TGTGCCAGCAGCTTGTATCTGGGGGCGCGAGAGACCCAGTACTTC	CASSLYLGARETQYF
TRBD1	TRBV13	TRBJ2-2	-	TGTGCCAGCAGCTTTAACAGGGGGACCACCGGGGAGCTGTTTTTT	CASSFNRGTTGELFF
-	TRBV7-6	TRBJ2-5	-	TGTGCCAGCAGCTTCGGGACGGGGTTTGCCCCGTGGGAGACCCAGTACTTC	CASSFGTGFAPWETQYF
TRBD1	TRBV5-1	TRBJ2-7	-	TGCGCCAGCAGCTTCTCCGGGACAGGGGTCCACGAGCAGTACTTC	CASSFSGTGVHEQYF
TRBD1	TRBV5-8	TRBJ1-2	-	TGTGCCAGCAGCTGGACAGGGCGTCAAGGCTACACCTTC	CASSWTGRQGYTF
-	TRBV29-1	TRBJ1-1	-	TGCAGCGTTGAAGGGGGGAAGAACACTGAAGCTTTCTTT	CSVEGGKNTEAFF
TRBD2	TRBV27	TRBJ2-7	-	TGTGCCAGCAGTCCGAGGACTAGCGGGAGTAGCTACGAGCAGTACTTC	CASSPRTSGSSYEQYF
-	TRBV4-2	TRBJ1-2	-	TGTGCCAGCAGAGCCAGCGTGCAGGGCCCTATCCACTATGGCTACACCTTC	CASRASVQGPIHYGYTF
TRBD2	TRBV5-1	TRBJ2-7	-	TGCGCCAGCAATTCTCCCGGGACTAGCGGCTACGAGCAGTACTTC	CASNSPGTSGYEQYF
-	TRBV7-6	TRBJ2-1	-	TGTGCCAGCAGCTTAAGGCGGAGCTCCTACAATGAGCAGTTCTTC	CASSLRRSSYNEQFF
-	TRBV6-4	TRBJ2-1	-	TGTGCCAGCAGGGAGGGCCCCAATGAGCAGTTCTTC	CASREGPNEQFF
-	TRBV7-2	TRBJ1-5	-	TGTGCCAGCAGCTTAGCGGGAGATCAGCCCCAGCATTTT	CASSLAGDQPQHF
-	TRBV14	TRBJ2-7	once	TGTGCCAGCAGCCCAGGAAGAACCTACGAGCAGTACTTC	CASSPGRTYEQYF
-	TRBV11-3	TRBJ2-2	-	TGTGCCAGCGGGAAGCGGACGGACGCTAACACCGGGGAGCTGTTTTTT	CASGKRTDANTGELFF
-	TRBV5-2	TRBJ1-2	-	TGCGCCAGCAGCCAAGATGACCGGACATCCTCAGTCAATGGCTACACCTTC	CASSQDDRTSSVNGYTF